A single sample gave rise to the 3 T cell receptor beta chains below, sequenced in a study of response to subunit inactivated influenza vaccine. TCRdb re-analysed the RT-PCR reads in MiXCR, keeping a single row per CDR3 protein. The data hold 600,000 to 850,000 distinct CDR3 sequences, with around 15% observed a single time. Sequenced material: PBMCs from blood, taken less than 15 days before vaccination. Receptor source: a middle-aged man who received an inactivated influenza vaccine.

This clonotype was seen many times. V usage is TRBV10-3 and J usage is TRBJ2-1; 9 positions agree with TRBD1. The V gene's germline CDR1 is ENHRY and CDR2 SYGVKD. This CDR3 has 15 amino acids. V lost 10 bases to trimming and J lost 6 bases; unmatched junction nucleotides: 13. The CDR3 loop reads CATEMGQGGSNEQFF. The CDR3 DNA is TGTGCCACAGAAATGGGACAGGGTGGATCCAATGAGCAGTTCTTC.

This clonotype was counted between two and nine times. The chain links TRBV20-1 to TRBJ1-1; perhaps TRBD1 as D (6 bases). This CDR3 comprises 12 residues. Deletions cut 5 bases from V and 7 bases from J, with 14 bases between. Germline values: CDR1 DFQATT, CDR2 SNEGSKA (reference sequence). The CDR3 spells CSAGKGGLEAFF. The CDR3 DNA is TGCAGTGCTGGGAAGGGGGGGCTTGAAGCTTTCTTT.

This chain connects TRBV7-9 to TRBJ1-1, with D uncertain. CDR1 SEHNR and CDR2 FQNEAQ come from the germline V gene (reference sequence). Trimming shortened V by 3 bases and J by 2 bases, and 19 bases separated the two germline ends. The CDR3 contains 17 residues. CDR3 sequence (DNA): TGTGCCAGCAGCTTCCCCCCCGCGGCAGCCCTTAACACTGAAGCTTTCTTT. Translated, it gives CASSFPPAAALNTEAFF.